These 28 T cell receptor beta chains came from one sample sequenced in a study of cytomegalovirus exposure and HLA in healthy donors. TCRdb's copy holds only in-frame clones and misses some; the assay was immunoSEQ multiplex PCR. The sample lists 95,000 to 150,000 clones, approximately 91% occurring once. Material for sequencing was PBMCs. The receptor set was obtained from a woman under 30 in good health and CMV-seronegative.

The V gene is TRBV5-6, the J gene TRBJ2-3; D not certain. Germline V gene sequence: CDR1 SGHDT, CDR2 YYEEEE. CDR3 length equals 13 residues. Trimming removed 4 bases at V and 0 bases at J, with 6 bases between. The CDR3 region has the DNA TGTGCCAGCAGCCAGGCCAGCACAGATACGCAGTATTTT. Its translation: CASSQASTDTQYF.

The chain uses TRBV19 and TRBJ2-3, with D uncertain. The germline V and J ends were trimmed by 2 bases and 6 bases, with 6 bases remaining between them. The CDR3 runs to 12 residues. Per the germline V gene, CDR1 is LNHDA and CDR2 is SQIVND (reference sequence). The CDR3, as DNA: TGTGCCAGTAGTATATCGCAGGATACGCAGTATTTT. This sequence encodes CASSISQDTQYF. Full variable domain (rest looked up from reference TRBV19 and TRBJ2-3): DGGITQSPKYLFRKEGQNVTLSCEQNLNHDAMYWYRQDPGQGLRLIYYSQIVNDFQKGDIAEGYSVSREKKESFPLTVTSAQKNPTAFYLCASSISQDTQYFGPGTRLTVL.

CDR3 amino acids: CASSLAGQGTYEQYF. For the CDR3, the DNA is TGTGCCAGCAGCTTAGCGGGACAGGGCACCTACGAGCAGTACTTC. This chain uses TRBV5-6 with TRBJ2-7, with 9 bases fitting TRBD1. V was clipped by 2 bases and J by 2 bases; unmatched bases: 5. Germline values: CDR1 SGHDT, CDR2 YYEEEE. The CDR3 has 15 residues.

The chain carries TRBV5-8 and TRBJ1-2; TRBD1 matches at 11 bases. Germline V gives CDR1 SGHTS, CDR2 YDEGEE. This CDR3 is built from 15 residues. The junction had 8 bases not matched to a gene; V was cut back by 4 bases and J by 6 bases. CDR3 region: CASSPPGTGGHGYTF. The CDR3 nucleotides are TGTGCCAGCAGCCCCCCCGGGACAGGGGGACATGGCTACACCTTC.

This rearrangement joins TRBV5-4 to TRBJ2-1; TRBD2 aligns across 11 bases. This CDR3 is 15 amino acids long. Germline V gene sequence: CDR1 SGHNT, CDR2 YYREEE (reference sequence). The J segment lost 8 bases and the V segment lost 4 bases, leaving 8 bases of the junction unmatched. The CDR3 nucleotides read TGTGCCAGCAGCCCGGGACTAGCGGAAGGCGATGAGCAGTTCTTC. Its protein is CASSPGLAEGDEQFF.

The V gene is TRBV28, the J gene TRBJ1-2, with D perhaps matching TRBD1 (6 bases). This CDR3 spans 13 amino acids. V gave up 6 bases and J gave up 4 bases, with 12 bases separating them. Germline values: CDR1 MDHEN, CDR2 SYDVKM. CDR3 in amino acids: CASSFTGPYGYTF. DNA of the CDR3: TGTGCCAGCAGCTTTACAGGGCCCTATGGCTACACCTTC.

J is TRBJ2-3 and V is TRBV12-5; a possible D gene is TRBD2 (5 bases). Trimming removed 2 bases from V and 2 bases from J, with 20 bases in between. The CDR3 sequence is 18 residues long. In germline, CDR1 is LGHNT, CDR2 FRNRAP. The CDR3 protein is CASGLLFRLSGNTDTQYF. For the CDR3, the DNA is TGTGCTAGTGGTTTGCTCTTTCGTTTGAGCGGAAACACAGATACGCAGTATTTT.

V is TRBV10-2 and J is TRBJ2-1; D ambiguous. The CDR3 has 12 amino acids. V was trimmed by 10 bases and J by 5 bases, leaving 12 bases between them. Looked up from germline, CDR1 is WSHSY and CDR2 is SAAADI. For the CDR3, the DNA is TGCGCCACGTCGGTAAATAACAATGAGCAGTTCTTC. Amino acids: CATSVNNNEQFF.

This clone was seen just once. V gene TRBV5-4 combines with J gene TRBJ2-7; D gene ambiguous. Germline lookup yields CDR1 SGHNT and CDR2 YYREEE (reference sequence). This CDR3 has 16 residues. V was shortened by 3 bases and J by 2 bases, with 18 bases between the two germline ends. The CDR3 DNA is TGTGCCAGCAGCTATCAGTCCACTCCTCGGGCCTACGAGCAGTACTTC. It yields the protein CASSYQSTPRAYEQYF.

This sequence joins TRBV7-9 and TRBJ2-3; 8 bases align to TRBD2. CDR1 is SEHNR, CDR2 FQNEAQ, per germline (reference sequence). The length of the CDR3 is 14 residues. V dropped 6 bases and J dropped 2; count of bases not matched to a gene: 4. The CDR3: CASRVSGNTDTQYF. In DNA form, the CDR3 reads TGTGCCAGCAGGGTTAGCGGGAACACAGATACGCAGTATTTT.

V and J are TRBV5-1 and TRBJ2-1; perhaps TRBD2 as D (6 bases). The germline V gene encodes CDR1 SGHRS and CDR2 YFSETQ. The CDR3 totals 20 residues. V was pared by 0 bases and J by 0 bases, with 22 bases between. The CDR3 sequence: CASSLAHVIVAEGSYNEQFF. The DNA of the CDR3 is TGCGCCAGCAGCTTGGCACATGTGATAGTAGCGGAGGGCTCCTACAATGAGCAGTTCTTC.

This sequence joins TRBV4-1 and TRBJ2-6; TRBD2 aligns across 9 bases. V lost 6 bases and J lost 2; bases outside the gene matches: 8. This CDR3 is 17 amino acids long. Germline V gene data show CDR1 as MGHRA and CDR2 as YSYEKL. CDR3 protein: CASREGGRAAGANVLTF. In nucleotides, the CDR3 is TGCGCCAGCAGGGAGGGCGGGAGGGCCGCTGGGGCCAACGTCCTGACTTTC.

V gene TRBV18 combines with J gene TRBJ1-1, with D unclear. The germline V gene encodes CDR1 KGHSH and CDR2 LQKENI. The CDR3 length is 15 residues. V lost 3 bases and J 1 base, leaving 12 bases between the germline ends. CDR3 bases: TGTGCCAGCTCACCTCTCCTAAATTGGAACACTGAAGCTTTCTTT. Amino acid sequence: CASSPLLNWNTEAFF.

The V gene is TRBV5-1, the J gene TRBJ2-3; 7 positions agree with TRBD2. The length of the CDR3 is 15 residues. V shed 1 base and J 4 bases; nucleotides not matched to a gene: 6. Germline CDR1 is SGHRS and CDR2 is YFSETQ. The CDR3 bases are TGCGCCAGCAGCTTGACGGCGGGAGCGTCAGATACGCAGTATTTT. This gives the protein CASSLTAGASDTQYF.

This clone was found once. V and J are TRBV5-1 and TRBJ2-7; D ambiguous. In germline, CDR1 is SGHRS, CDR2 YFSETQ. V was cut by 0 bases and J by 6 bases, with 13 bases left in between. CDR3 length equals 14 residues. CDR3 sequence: CASSLGLPVGEQYF. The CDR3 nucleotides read TGCGCCAGCAGCTTGGGACTTCCCGTAGGCGAGCAGTACTTC.

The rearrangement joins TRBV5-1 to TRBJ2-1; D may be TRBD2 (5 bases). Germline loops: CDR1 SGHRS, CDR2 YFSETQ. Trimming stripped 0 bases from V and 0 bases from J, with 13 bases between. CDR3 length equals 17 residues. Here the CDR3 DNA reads TGCGCCAGCAGCTTGGAAGTAGCGCGGAGCTCCTACAATGAGCAGTTCTTC. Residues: CASSLEVARSSYNEQFF.

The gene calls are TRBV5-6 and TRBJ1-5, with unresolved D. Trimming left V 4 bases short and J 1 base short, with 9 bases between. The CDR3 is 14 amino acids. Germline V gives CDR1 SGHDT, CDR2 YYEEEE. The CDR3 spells CASSPAGSNQPQHF. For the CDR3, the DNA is TGTGCCAGCAGCCCCGCCGGGAGCAATCAGCCCCAGCATTTT. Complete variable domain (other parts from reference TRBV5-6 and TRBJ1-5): DAGVTQSPTHLIKTRGQQVTLRCSPKSGHDTVSWYQQALGQGPQFIFQYYEEEERQRGNFPDRFSGHQFPNYSSELNVNALLLGDSALYLCASSPAGSNQPQHFGDGTRLSIL.

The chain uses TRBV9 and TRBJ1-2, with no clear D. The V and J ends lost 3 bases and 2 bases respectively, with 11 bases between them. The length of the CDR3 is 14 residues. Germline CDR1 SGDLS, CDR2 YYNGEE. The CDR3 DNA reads TGTGCCAGCAGCGCCGGGGTCGGAAACTATGGCTACACCTTC. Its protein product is CASSAGVGNYGYTF.

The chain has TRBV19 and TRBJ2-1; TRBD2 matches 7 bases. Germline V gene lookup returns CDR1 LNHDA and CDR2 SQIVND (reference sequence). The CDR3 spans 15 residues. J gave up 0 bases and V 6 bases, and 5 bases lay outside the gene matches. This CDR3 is CASRRLADSYNEQFF. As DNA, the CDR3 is TGTGCCAGTAGGCGCCTAGCGGACTCCTACAATGAGCAGTTCTTC.

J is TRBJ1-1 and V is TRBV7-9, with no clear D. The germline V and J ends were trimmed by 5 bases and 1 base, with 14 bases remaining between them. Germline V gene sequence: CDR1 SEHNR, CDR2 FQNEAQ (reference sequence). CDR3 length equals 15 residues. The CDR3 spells CASSVEMLANTEAFF. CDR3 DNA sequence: TGTGCCAGCAGCGTGGAGATGTTAGCGAACACTGAAGCTTTCTTT.

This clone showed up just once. The CDR3 loop reads CASSPGTMEETQYF. DNA of the CDR3: TGTGCCAGCAGCCCGGGGACAATGGAAGAGACCCAGTACTTC. The rearrangement links TRBV5-6 to TRBJ2-5; maybe TRBD1 (6 bases). The CDR3 loop spans 14 amino acids. Between the trimmed V and J ends, which lost 4 bases and 3 bases, there was a span of 13 bases. Germline values: CDR1 SGHDT, CDR2 YYEEEE.

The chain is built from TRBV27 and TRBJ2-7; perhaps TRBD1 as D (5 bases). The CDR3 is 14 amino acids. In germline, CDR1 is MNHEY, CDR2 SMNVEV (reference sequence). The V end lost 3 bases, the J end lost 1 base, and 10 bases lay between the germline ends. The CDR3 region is CASSLTVQSYEQYF. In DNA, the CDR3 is TGTGCCAGCAGTTTGACAGTCCAGTCCTACGAGCAGTACTTC.

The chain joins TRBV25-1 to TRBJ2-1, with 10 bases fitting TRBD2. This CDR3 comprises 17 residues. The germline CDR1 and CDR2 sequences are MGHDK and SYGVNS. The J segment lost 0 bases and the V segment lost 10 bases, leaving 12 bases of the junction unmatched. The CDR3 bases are TGTGCCACCAACGGTAGGACTAGCGGAAGCTCCTACAATGAGCAGTTCTTC. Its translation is CATNGRTSGSSYNEQFF.

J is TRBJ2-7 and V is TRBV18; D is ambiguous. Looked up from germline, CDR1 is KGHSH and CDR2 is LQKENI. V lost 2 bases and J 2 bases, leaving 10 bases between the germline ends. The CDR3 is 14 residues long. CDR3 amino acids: CASSPKPRPYEQYF. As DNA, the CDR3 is TGTGCCAGCTCACCAAAGCCTCGTCCCTACGAGCAGTACTTC.

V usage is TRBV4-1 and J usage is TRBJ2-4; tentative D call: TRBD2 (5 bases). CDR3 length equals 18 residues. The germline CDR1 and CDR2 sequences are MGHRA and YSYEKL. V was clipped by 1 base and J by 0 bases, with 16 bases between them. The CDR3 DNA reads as TGCGCCAGCAGCCAAGGTGTTTTAAGGGAGCTAGCCAAAAACATTCAGTACTTC. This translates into CASSQGVLRELAKNIQYF.

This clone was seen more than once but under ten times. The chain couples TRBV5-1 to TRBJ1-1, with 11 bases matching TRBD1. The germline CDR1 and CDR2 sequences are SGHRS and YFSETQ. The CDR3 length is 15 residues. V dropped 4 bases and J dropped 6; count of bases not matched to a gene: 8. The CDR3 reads CASSPGQGVRSEAFF. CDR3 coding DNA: TGCGCCAGCAGCCCGGGACAGGGGGTGAGGTCTGAAGCTTTCTTT.

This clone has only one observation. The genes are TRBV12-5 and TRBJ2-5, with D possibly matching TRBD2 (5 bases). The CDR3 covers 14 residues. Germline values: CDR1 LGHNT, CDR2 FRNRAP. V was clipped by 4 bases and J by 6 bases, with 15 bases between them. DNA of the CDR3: TGTGCTAGTGGTTCGCCGGGGTTGTGGAAGACCCAGTACTTC. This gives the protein CASGSPGLWKTQYF.

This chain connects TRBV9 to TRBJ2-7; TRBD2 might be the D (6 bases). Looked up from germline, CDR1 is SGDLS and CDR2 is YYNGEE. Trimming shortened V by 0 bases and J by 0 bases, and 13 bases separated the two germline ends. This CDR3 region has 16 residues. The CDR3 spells CASSVGGVGGSYEQYF. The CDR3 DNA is TGTGCCAGCAGCGTAGGAGGGGTCGGGGGCTCCTACGAGCAGTACTTC.